A selection of T cell receptor beta chains follows, all from one sample in a study of identical twins. TCRdb reanalysed the 5' RACE reads using MiXCR and keeps one entry per CDR3 protein. The sample shows around 280,000 distinct CDR3 sequences, about 8% of them seen only once. This same sample was also taken into another study, of yellow fever vaccine responses in identical twins.

Material: memory (CD45RO+) T cells sorted from blood. These receptors were obtained from a woman younger than 30 in good health. CDR3s include the opening cysteine and the closing phenylalanine or tryptophan. A D gene is named only where the DNA matches it firmly. Expanded clones are given a class, and other clones once, few, many or no size at all.

j_call	clone_size	d_call	v_call	cdr3_aa	cdr3_nt
TRBJ2-2	.	TRBD2	TRBV20-1	CSARSLAGRNTGELFF	TGCAGTGCTAGAAGCCTAGCGGGACGCAACACCGGGGAGCTGTTTTTT
TRBJ2-7	few	.	TRBV20-1	CSATGQLYEQYF	TGCAGTGCTACGGGACAACTCTACGAGCAGTACTTC
TRBJ2-3	few	TRBD1	TRBV7-9	CASSFPRGTGGTDTQYF	TGTGCCAGCAGCTTTCCCCGCGGGACAGGGGGCACAGATACGCAGTATTTT
TRBJ2-7	many	TRBD2	TRBV6-5	CASSYSASGSYEQYF	TGTGCCAGCAGTTACTCGGCTAGCGGGTCCTACGAGCAGTACTTC
TRBJ2-1	.	.	TRBV6-6	CASSYLAEQFF	TGTGCCAGCAGTTACTTAGCTGAGCAGTTCTTC
TRBJ2-1	few	TRBD2	TRBV28	CASSPPSGRASNEQFF	TGTGCCAGCAGCCCCCCTAGCGGGAGGGCCTCCAATGAGCAGTTCTTC
TRBJ1-6	few	.	TRBV28	CASSSNSYSPLHF	TGTGCCAGCAGTTCGAACAGCTATTCACCCCTCCACTTT
TRBJ2-2	.	.	TRBV9	CASSVSNSPGELFF	TGTGCCAGCAGCGTATCCAATTCCCCCGGGGAGCTGTTTTTT
TRBJ2-1	.	TRBD2	TRBV7-3	CASSRLAGVDEQFF	TGTGCCAGCAGCCGACTAGCGGGAGTGGATGAGCAGTTCTTC
TRBJ2-5	.	.	TRBV10-3	CAISTSQGTETQYF	TGTGCCATCAGTACCTCCCAAGGGACGGAGACCCAGTACTTC
TRBJ2-2	.	.	TRBV5-4	CASTLKGTGELFF	TGTGCCAGCACTTTGAAGGGGACCGGGGAGCTGTTTTTT
TRBJ2-1	.	TRBD2	TRBV6-5	CASSYGTSAYNEQFF	TGTGCCAGCAGTTACGGGACTAGCGCATACAATGAGCAGTTCTTC
TRBJ1-4	.	.	TRBV2	CASSQQGDGEKLFF	TGTGCCAGCAGTCAACAGGGAGATGGGGAAAAACTGTTTTTT
TRBJ2-1	.	.	TRBV9	CASSRGGISSYNEQFF	TGTGCCAGCAGCCGTGGAGGGATCTCTTCCTACAATGAGCAGTTCTTC
TRBJ1-1	many	.	TRBV7-3	CASSQNGNTEAFF	TGTGCCAGCAGCCAAAACGGGAACACTGAAGCTTTCTTT
TRBJ2-2	few	.	TRBV11-3	CASSVSGALGGELFF	TGTGCCAGCAGCGTATCCGGGGCCCTTGGCGGGGAGCTGTTTTTT
TRBJ2-3	few	TRBD2	TRBV6-2/TRBV6-3	CASRGGSAADTQYF	TGTGCCAGCAGGGGGGGGAGTGCGGCAGATACGCAGTATTTT
TRBJ2-3	.	.	TRBV2	CASSLDGSSTDTQYF	TGTGCCAGCAGCTTGGACGGCTCTAGCACAGATACGCAGTATTTT
TRBJ1-5	many	TRBD1	TRBV5-1	CASSPTGTGGTQPQHF	TGCGCCAGCAGTCCTACCGGGACAGGGGGAACTCAGCCCCAGCATTTT
TRBJ2-3	once	.	TRBV7-6	CASRLSLHTSTDTQYF	TGTGCCAGCAGACTTTCCCTACATACTAGCACAGATACGCAGTATTTT
TRBJ2-2	many	.	TRBV7-7	CASSLSPNTGELFF	TGTGCCAGCAGCTTATCACCTAACACCGGGGAGCTGTTTTTT
TRBJ1-3	few	TRBD1	TRBV2	CASSETGGLSGNTIYF	TGTGCCAGCAGCGAAACAGGGGGCCTCTCTGGAAACACCATATATTTT
TRBJ2-1	many	.	TRBV7-9	CASSLVQGSYNEQFF	TGTGCCAGCAGCTTGGTGCAGGGATCCTACAATGAGCAGTTCTTC
TRBJ1-4	many	.	TRBV7-9	CASSLGGQVNEKLFF	TGTGCCAGCAGCTTAGGAGGACAAGTAAATGAAAAACTGTTTTTT
TRBJ2-2	many	TRBD2	TRBV5-1	CASSLVSGLASTGELFF	TGCGCCAGCAGCTTGGTTTCAGGACTAGCGTCCACCGGGGAGCTGTTTTTT
TRBJ2-3	many	TRBD2	TRBV11-2	CASSARTSASTDTQYF	TGTGCCAGCAGCGCGAGGACTAGCGCTAGCACAGATACGCAGTATTTT
TRBJ2-6	.	.	TRBV5-1	CATSFSSGANVLTF	TGCGCCACCTCATTTAGCTCTGGGGCCAACGTCCTGACTTTC
TRBJ2-1	many	TRBD2	TRBV6-5	CASATSGSPVQFF	TGTGCCAGCGCTACTAGCGGCTCTCCAGTGCAGTTCTTC
TRBJ1-4	many	TRBD1	TRBV11-2	CASRRLGRGLEKLFF	TGTGCCAGCCGGCGGTTGGGCAGGGGGCTTGAAAAACTGTTTTTT
TRBJ2-1	.	.	TRBV9	CASSAAPGDEQFF	TGTGCCAGCAGCGCCGCCCCCGGGGATGAGCAGTTCTTC
TRBJ2-4	many	TRBD2	TRBV5-1	CASSLELGRGDNIQYF	TGCGCCAGCAGCTTGGAATTGGGGCGGGGGGACAACATTCAGTACTTC
TRBJ2-1	.	TRBD1	TRBV5-8	CASRLNRQGYNEQFF	TGTGCCAGCAGATTAAACCGACAGGGGTACAATGAGCAGTTCTTC
TRBJ2-1	.	TRBD2	TRBV7-9	CASSQTLAGGNNEQFF	TGTGCCAGCAGCCAAACACTAGCGGGGGGGAACAATGAGCAGTTCTTC
TRBJ1-1	many	.	TRBV12-5	CASGFLQPGRTEAFF	TGTGCTAGTGGTTTCCTACAGCCAGGAAGGACTGAAGCTTTCTTT
TRBJ2-3	.	.	TRBV19	CASSIDRAGSTDTQYF	TGTGCCAGTAGTATAGACAGGGCGGGGAGCACAGATACGCAGTATTTT
TRBJ1-2	many	.	TRBV4-1	CASSQDNVGYGYTF	TGCGCCAGCAGCCAAGATAACGTCGGCTATGGCTACACCTTC
TRBJ2-5	.	.	TRBV5-4	CASSLWSEETQYF	TGTGCCAGCAGCTTGTGGTCGGAAGAGACCCAGTACTTC
TRBJ1-6	.	.	TRBV6-1	CASTTGGSSYNSPLHF	TGTGCCAGCACCACGGGTGGAAGCTCCTATAATTCACCCCTCCACTTT
TRBJ1-4	many	.	TRBV20-1	CSASDPGRSSTNEKLFF	TGCAGTGCTAGTGATCCAGGGAGGTCTTCAACTAATGAAAAACTGTTTTTT
TRBJ2-1	many	.	TRBV25-1	CASSGARDSESHEQFF	TGTGCCAGCAGTGGGGCCCGGGACTCTGAGTCCCATGAGCAGTTCTTC
TRBJ2-7	few	.	TRBV4-1	CASSQVSGQIYEQYF	TGCGCCAGCAGCCAAGTGTCTGGCCAGATCTACGAGCAGTACTTC